The 19 T cell receptor beta chains below were found in one sample sequenced in a study of cytomegalovirus exposure and HLA in healthy donors. The PCR employed 60 Vbeta primers together with 13 Jbeta primers. Assay used: immunoSEQ multiplex PCR; TCRdb lists only in-frame clones, some missing. The sample holds roughly 130,000 clones, 70% to 85% seen once. The sample consisted of PBMCs. These TCRs come from a boy younger than 10 in good health and CMV-seronegative.

The chain uses TRBV28 and TRBJ1-5; no firm D call. Germline V gives CDR1 MDHEN, CDR2 SYDVKM. Trimming pared 5 bases from V and 1 base from J, leaving 3 bases between. The CDR3 is 12 amino acids. The CDR3 reads CASSVSNQPQHF. The CDR3 DNA sequence: TGTGCCAGCAGTGTAAGCAATCAGCCCCAGCATTTT.

The chain employs TRBV7-8 and TRBJ1-1; possibly TRBD1 for D (5 bases). V was clipped by 5 bases and J by 4 bases, with 14 bases between them. The CDR3 totals 14 residues. The germline V gene encodes CDR1 SGHVS and CDR2 FQNEAQ. CDR3 sequence (DNA): TGTGCCAGCAGCCTGCCGGGGGGTAGCACTGAAGCTTTCTTT. This gives the protein CASSLPGGSTEAFF.

The chain recombines TRBV4-1 with TRBJ1-2, with a weak D call TRBD1 (6 bases). This CDR3 is built from 16 residues. Trimming cost V 4 bases and J 8 bases, with 23 bases left between them. Germline CDR1 MGHRA, CDR2 YSYEKL. As DNA, the CDR3 is TGCGCCAGCAGCCTCCCGGACAGCTATTACCGGGGAGGCTACACCTTC. Translation gives CASSLPDSYYRGGYTF.

Remarks on this clone: One end of the junction varies from germline; a read error may be responsible. V gene TRBV7-9 combines with J gene TRBJ1-1; a possible D gene is TRBD1 (5 bases). Germline CDR1 reads SEHNR; CDR2 reads FQNEAQ (reference sequence). This CDR3 contains 17 residues. CDR3 nucleotides: TGTTCCAGCAGCTTAGAGGGTCCCGGGCTAGGGGTTACTGAAGCTTTCTTT. It is translated as CSSSLEGPGLGVTEAFF. The variable domain in full, completed from reference TRBV7-9 and TRBJ1-1, reads DTGVSQNPRHKITKRGQNVTFRCDPISEHNRLYWYRQTLGQGPEFLTYFQNEAQLEKSRLLSDRFSAERPKGSFSTLEIQRTEQGDSAMYLCSSSLEGPGLGVTEAFFGQGTRLTVV.

This clone has only a few counts. In nucleotides, the CDR3 is TGTGCCAGCAGCCCACAGTCGAACACTGAAGCTTTCTTT. Translated, it gives CASSPQSNTEAFF. The chain couples TRBV9 to TRBJ1-1; D unresolved. Germline V gene sequence: CDR1 SGDLS, CDR2 YYNGEE. Trimming left V 4 bases short and J 1 base short, with 8 bases between. The CDR3 contains 13 residues.

The chain uses TRBV7-9 and TRBJ2-7; no firm D call. Germline V CDR1 and CDR2: SEHNR, FQNEAQ (reference sequence). V was shortened by 4 bases and J by 4 bases, with 5 bases between the two germline ends. This CDR3 spans 11 amino acids. In DNA form, the CDR3 reads TGTGCCAGCAGCTCCCCATACGAGCAGTACTTC. Protein product: CASSSPYEQYF. The whole variable domain, remainder taken from reference TRBV7-9 and TRBJ2-7, is DTGVSQNPRHKITKRGQNVTFRCDPISEHNRLYWYRQTLGQGPEFLTYFQNEAQLEKSRLLSDRFSAERPKGSFSTLEIQRTEQGDSAMYLCASSSPYEQYFGPGTRLTVT.

The chain couples TRBV30 to TRBJ1-1; no clear D gene. CDR3 size: 13 residues. Deletions cut 7 bases from V and 1 base from J, with 13 bases between. CDR1 and CDR2 (germline): GTSNPN, SVGIG (reference sequence). The CDR3 region has the DNA TGTGCCTCGGGGAAAGGGTGGAACACTGAAGCTTTCTTT. The encoded protein is CASGKGWNTEAFF.

The chain recombines TRBV5-1 with TRBJ1-1, with 11 bases fitting TRBD1. V lost 3 bases to trimming and J lost 4 bases; unmatched junction nucleotides: 8. Per germline, CDR1 SGHRS and CDR2 YFSETQ. The CDR3 is made up of 16 amino acids. The CDR3 coding sequence is TGCGCCAGCAGCTACGGACAGGGGGCACTTGTCACTGAAGCTTTCTTT. This encodes CASSYGQGALVTEAFF.

The chain has TRBV9 and TRBJ1-6; perhaps TRBD1 as D (6 bases). Per germline, CDR1 SGDLS and CDR2 YYNGEE. This CDR3 has 12 residues. Trimming removed 5 bases from V and 8 bases from J, with 8 bases in between. The CDR3 is CASRAGDSPLHF. The CDR3 nucleotides read TGTGCCAGCAGGGCAGGGGATTCACCCCTCCACTTT.

The rearrangement links TRBV19 to TRBJ2-3, with D perhaps matching TRBD2 (6 bases). With 5 bases removed from V and 6 bases from J, the gap between germline ends came to 12 bases. This CDR3 is 13 amino acids long. Germline V gene data show CDR1 as LNHDA and CDR2 as SQIVND (reference sequence). The chain's CDR3 is CASSAPGGDTQYF. The CDR3 coding sequence is TGTGCCAGTAGTGCCCCTGGGGGGGATACGCAGTATTTT.

The V call is TRBV7-9, the J call TRBJ1-5; 10 bases are shared with TRBD1. This CDR3 has 15 residues. Trimming cost V 5 bases and J 4 bases; bases outside gene matches: 5. CDR1 is SEHNR and CDR2 is FQNEAQ in the germline V gene (reference sequence). CDR3 sequence: CASSSPGQGNQPQHF. The CDR3 nucleotides read TGTGCCAGCAGCAGCCCGGGACAGGGGAATCAGCCCCAGCATTTT.

The chain joins TRBV6-4 to TRBJ2-1, with a tentative D call TRBD2 (5 bases). The V gene's germline CDR1 is MRHNA and CDR2 SNTAGT. V was pared by 0 bases and J by 0 bases, with 6 bases between. The CDR3 contains 15 residues. CDR3 region: CASSDSAGSYNEQFF. CDR3 nucleotide sequence: TGTGCCAGCAGTGACTCGGCGGGCTCCTACAATGAGCAGTTCTTC.

The V call is TRBV4-2, the J call TRBJ2-2; TRBD2 matches at 11 bases. Trimming removed 5 bases from V and 1 base from J; junction bases left unmatched: 3. The length of the CDR3 is 16 residues. In germline, CDR1 is LGHNA, CDR2 YNFKEQ. This chain's CDR3 is CASSTGLAVNTGELFF. Here the CDR3 DNA reads TGTGCCAGCAGCACGGGACTAGCGGTGAACACCGGGGAGCTGTTTTTT.

The chain couples TRBV4-2 to TRBJ2-7, with TRBD1 identical over 7 bases. This CDR3 has 12 amino acids. The junction had 0 bases not matched to a gene; V was cut back by 3 bases and J by 4 bases. Germline V gene data show CDR1 as LGHNA and CDR2 as YNFKEQ. The DNA for the CDR3 is TGTGCCAGCAGCCAGACAGGGTACGAGCAGTACTTC. It specifies CASSQTGYEQYF.

This clone showed up just a few times. The rearrangement joins TRBV30 to TRBJ1-5, with a tentative D call TRBD1 (5 bases). The V end was cut by 0 bases, the J end by 4 bases, with 16 bases between. This CDR3 spans 16 amino acids. Germline loops: CDR1 GTSNPN, CDR2 SVGIG (reference sequence). Here the CDR3 reads CAWSVGGLRWNQPQHF. DNA for the CDR3: TGTGCCTGGAGTGTGGGGGGACTGCGATGGAATCAGCCCCAGCATTTT.

V is TRBV7-2 and J is TRBJ2-1; D may be TRBD2 (6 bases). Germline CDR1 SGHTA, CDR2 FQGNSA. V shed 3 bases and J shed 3 bases, with 18 bases lying between them. The CDR3 has 17 residues. CDR3 coding DNA: TGTGCCAGCAGCTTGGAGGAGGGATCCCCGGGCTACAATGAGCAGTTCTTC. Translation gives CASSLEEGSPGYNEQFF. Looking up the rest from reference TRBV7-2 and TRBJ2-1 gives the full variable domain: GAGVSQSPSNKVTEKGKDVELRCDPISGHTALYWYRQSLGQGLEFLIYFQGNSAPDKSGLPSDRFSAERTGGSVSTLTIQRTQQEDSAVYLCASSLEEGSPGYNEQFFGPGTRLTVL.

In nucleotides, the CDR3 is TGTGCCAGCAGCCCCAGGACAGGGAACTATGGCTACACCTTC. Translated, it gives CASSPRTGNYGYTF. The chain links TRBV11-2 to TRBJ1-2; 8 nucleotides align to TRBD1. Germline V gene lookup returns CDR1 SGHAT and CDR2 FQNNGV. V was pared by 5 bases and J by 2 bases, with 4 bases of the junction left unmatched. This CDR3 is 14 amino acids long.

This sequence joins TRBV14 and TRBJ1-6; weak D call: TRBD1 (6 bases). V was clipped by 0 bases and J by 8 bases, with 11 bases between them. The CDR3 contains 15 residues. Per the germline V gene, CDR1 is SGHDN and CDR2 is FVKESK. The CDR3 nucleotides are TGTGCCAGCAGCCAAGATCATGGGGGCCATTCACCCCTCCACTTT. Encoded protein: CASSQDHGGHSPLHF. Based on the CDR3 plus reference TRBV14 and TRBJ1-6, the full variable domain is EAGVTQFPSHSVIEKGQTVTLRCDPISGHDNLYWYRRVMGKEIKFLLHFVKESKQDESGMPNNRFLAERTGGTYSTLKVQPAELEDSGVYFCASSQDHGGHSPLHFGNGTRLTVT.

This sequence joins TRBV4-2 and TRBJ2-5; D may be TRBD1 (5 bases). The CDR3 spans 13 residues. Trimming took 1 base from V and 2 from J, leaving 5 bases between them. Germline V CDR1 and CDR2: LGHNA, YNFKEQ. The CDR3: CASSQGTQETQYF. CDR3 nucleotide sequence: TGTGCCAGCAGCCAAGGGACACAAGAGACCCAGTACTTC.